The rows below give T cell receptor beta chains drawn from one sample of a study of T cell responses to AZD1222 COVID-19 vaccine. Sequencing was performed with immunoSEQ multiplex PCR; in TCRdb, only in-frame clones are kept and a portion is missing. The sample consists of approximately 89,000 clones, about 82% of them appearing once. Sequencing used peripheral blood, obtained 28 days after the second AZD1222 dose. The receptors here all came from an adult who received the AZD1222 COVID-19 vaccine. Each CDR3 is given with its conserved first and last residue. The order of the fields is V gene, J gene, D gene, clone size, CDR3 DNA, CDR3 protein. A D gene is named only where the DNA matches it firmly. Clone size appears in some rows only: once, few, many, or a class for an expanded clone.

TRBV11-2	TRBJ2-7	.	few	TGTGCCAGCAGCCCCACCAGGAACTCCTACGAGCAGTACTTC	CASSPTRNSYEQYF
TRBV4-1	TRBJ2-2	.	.	TGCGCCAGCAGCCATGGGCGGAGGGTTGGGGAGCTGTTTTTT	CASSHGRRVGELFF
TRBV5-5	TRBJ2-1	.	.	TGTGCCAGCAGCGGATATTGGGGGGAGAATGAGCAGTTCTTC	CASSGYWGENEQFF
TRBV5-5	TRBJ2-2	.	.	TGTGCCAGCAGCCGGAACACCGGGGAGCTGTTTTTT	CASSRNTGELFF
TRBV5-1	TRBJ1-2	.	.	TGCGCCAGCAGCTTTTTATCGGAATCCTCGGGCTACACCTTC	CASSFLSESSGYTF
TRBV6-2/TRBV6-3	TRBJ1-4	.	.	TGTGCCAGCAGTTACAGCGGCGCCGAAAAACTGTTTTTT	CASSYSGAEKLFF
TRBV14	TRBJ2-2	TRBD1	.	TGTGCCAGCAGCCATCTCATGACAGGGTACACCGGGGAGCTGTTTTTT	CASSHLMTGYTGELFF
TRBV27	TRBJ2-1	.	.	TGTGCCAGCAGCCCCGCAAGTTCCATGAATGAGCAGTTCTTC	CASSPASSMNEQFF
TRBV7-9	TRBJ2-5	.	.	TGTGCCAGCAGCCCCGGCGTGGGGACCCAGTACTTC	CASSPGVGTQYF
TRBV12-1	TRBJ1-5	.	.	TGTGCCAGCAGCCCCTTTGGCGGCGGGGGCTCGAGGGCCAATCAGCCCCAGCATTTT	CASSPFGGGGSRANQPQHF
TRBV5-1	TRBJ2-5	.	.	TGCGCCAGCAGCTTGGTGACCGGGACCACAATCCAGACCCAGTACTTC	CASSLVTGTTIQTQYF
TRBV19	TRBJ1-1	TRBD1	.	TGTGCCAGTAGTATGGGACAGGGTACTCACACTGAAGCTTTCTTT	CASSMGQGTHTEAFF
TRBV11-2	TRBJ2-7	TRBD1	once	TGTGCCAGCAGCTTACCTTTTGGCAGGGGGTACGAGCAGTACTTC	CASSLPFGRGYEQYF
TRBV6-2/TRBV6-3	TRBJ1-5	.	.	TGTGCCAGCAGTTACCAGGGTCAGCCCCAGCATTTT	CASSYQGQPQHF
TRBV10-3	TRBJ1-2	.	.	TGTGCCATCGGACAGTATGGCTACACCTTC	CAIGQYGYTF
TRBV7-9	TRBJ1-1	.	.	TGTGCCAGCGGATGGAACACTGAAGCTTTCTTT	CASGWNTEAFF
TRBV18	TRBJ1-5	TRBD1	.	TGTGCCAGCTCTCTACAGGGGGCAGGCAATCAGCCCCAGCATTTT	CASSLQGAGNQPQHF
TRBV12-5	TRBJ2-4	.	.	TGTGCTAGTGGTCCGGTCCTGGGGGCCGAAAACATTCAGTACTTC	CASGPVLGAENIQYF
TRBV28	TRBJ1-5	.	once	TGTGCCAGCAGTTCTAGAGAGACAGGACAGCCCCAGCATTTT	CASSSRETGQPQHF
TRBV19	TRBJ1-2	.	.	TGTGCCAGTAGTAGAGGATGGCAGGCGAAGGGCTACACCTTC	CASSRGWQAKGYTF
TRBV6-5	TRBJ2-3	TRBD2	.	TGTGCCAGCAGTTACGGGGTAGCGGGGGGGCGAGATACGCAGTATTTT	CASSYGVAGGRDTQYF
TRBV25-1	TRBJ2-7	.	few	TGTGCCAGCAGTGTTGGGGGCAGCTCCTACGAGCAGTACTTC	CASSVGGSSYEQYF
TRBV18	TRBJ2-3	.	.	TGTGCCAGCTCACAGTCCCGGACAGATACGCAGTATTTT	CASSQSRTDTQYF
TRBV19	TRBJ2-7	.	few	TGTGCCACCACTCGAGGGAGAAACAGCTACGAGCAGTACTTC	CATTRGRNSYEQYF
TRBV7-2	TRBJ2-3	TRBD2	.	TGTGCCAGCAGCTTAGGGGATAGCGGGGGATCCTTCGGTGAAGATACGCAGTATTTT	CASSLGDSGGSFGEDTQYF
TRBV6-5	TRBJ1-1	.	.	TGTGCCAGCAGTATCGACAGGCAGGGCACTGAAGCTTTCTTT	CASSIDRQGTEAFF
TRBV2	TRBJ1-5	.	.	TGTGCCAGCCGCGCGGGGGGCCAGGATTGGAGGCATTTT	CASRAGGQDWRHF
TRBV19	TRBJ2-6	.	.	TGTGCCAGTAGTATGAGTTTCTCTGGGGCCAACGTCCTGACTTTC	CASSMSFSGANVLTF
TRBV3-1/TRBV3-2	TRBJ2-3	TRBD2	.	TGTGCCAGCAGCCCCGGTAGCGGGACCCGCACAGATACGCAGTATTTT	CASSPGSGTRTDTQYF
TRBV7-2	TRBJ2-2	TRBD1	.	TGTGCCAGCAGCCCTCGGGGACAGGTCTCTCTCGGGGAGCTGTTTTTT	CASSPRGQVSLGELFF
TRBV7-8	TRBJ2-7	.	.	TGTGCCAGCAGCTCAGCCCGAACTGGGGACGAGCAGTACTTC	CASSSARTGDEQYF
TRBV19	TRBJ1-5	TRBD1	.	TGTGCCAGTAGTATGCCCGGACAGGAGAGTGGTCAGCCCCAGCATTTT	CASSMPGQESGQPQHF
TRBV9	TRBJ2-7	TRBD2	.	TGTGCCAGCAGCGTGACTAGCGGGACCGCTTCTACACCTTACGAGCAGTACTTC	CASSVTSGTASTPYEQYF
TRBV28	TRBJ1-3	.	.	TGTGCCAGCATTGTCTCCAGGGTAACTGGAAACACCATATATTTT	CASIVSRVTGNTIYF
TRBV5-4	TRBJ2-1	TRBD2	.	TGTGCCAGCAGCTTGCCTAGCGGGGGGGAGAACAATGAGCAGTTCTTC	CASSLPSGGENNEQFF
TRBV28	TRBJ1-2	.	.	TGTGCCAGCAGTCCTGGGGATGGAAATGGCTACACCTTC	CASSPGDGNGYTF
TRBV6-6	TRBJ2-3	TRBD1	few	TGTGCCAGCAGTCAGAGGGGACAGTCGCGCGACAAGGGTACGCAGTATTTT	CASSQRGQSRDKGTQYF
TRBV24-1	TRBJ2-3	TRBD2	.	TGTGCCACCGCGGCGTTAGCGGGAGGGAAGGATACGCAGTATTTT	CATAALAGGKDTQYF
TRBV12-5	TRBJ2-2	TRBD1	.	TGTGCTAGTGGTTTGGGGGGGACAGGGCCAACCGGGGAGCTGTTTTTT	CASGLGGTGPTGELFF
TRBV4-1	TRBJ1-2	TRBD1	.	TGCGCCAGCAGCCAAGAAAGGGGACAGTCGGATGGCTACACCTTC	CASSQERGQSDGYTF
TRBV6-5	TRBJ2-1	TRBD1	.	TGTGCCAGCAGTCGCCAGGGGGCATACAATGAGCAGTTCTTC	CASSRQGAYNEQFF
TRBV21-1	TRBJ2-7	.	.	TGTGCCAGCCCCGGGGGGCTACCCTACGAGCAGTACTTC	CASPGGLPYEQYF
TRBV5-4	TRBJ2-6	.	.	TGTGCCAGCAGCTTAAGTGGGGCCAACGTCCTGACTTTC	CASSLSGANVLTF
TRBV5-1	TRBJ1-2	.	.	TGCGCCAGCAGCTCCTGGGCCCGTTCCTATGGCTACACCTTC	CASSSWARSYGYTF
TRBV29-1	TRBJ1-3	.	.	TGCAGCGTTGGGGATCTTGGAAACACCATATATTTT	CSVGDLGNTIYF
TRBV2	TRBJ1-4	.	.	TGTGCCAGCAGTGTCCGCAGCAAAAATGAAAAACTGTTTTTT	CASSVRSKNEKLFF
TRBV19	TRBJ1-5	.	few	TGTGCCAGTAAAAGAGGGGCCGAGGGGAATAGCAATCAGCCCCAGCATTTT	CASKRGAEGNSNQPQHF
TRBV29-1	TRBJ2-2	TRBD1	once	TGCAGCGTCGGACAGGGCCCCGGGGAGCTGTTTTTT	CSVGQGPGELFF
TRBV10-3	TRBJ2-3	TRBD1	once	TGTGCCATCAGTGAGACCGGGACAGGGGTAGATACGCAGTATTTT	CAISETGTGVDTQYF
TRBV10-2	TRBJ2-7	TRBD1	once	TGCGCCAGCAGTGAGCCCGGACAGGGATACGAGCAGTACTTC	CASSEPGQGYEQYF
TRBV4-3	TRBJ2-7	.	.	TGCGCCAGCAGCGTAAAGGGGGCCTACGAGCAGTACTTC	CASSVKGAYEQYF
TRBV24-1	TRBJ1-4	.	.	TGTGCCACCAGTGGATCGGGGTCCGGTGAAAAACTGTTTTTT	CATSGSGSGEKLFF
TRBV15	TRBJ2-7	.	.	TGTGCCACCAGCAGGTCCAGGGGCGGGTGGAACGAGCAGTACTTC	CATSRSRGGWNEQYF
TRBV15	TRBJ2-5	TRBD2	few	TGTGCCACCAGCCCCGGAACCGGACTAGCGGAAGAGACCCAGTACTTC	CATSPGTGLAEETQYF
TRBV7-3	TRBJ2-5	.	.	TGTGCCAGCAGCTTGGACTCAACTAGCTCGGGGACCCAGTACTTC	CASSLDSTSSGTQYF